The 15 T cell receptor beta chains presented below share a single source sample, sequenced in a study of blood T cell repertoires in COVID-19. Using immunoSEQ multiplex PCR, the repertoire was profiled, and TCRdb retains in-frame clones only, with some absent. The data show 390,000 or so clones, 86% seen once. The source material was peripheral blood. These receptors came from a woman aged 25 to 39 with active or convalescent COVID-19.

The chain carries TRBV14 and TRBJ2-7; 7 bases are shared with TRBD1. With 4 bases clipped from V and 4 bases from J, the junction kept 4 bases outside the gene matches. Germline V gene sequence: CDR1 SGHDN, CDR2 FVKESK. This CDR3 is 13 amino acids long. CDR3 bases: TGTGCCAGCAGCCTTACACAGGGGTACGAGCAGTACTTC. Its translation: CASSLTQGYEQYF.

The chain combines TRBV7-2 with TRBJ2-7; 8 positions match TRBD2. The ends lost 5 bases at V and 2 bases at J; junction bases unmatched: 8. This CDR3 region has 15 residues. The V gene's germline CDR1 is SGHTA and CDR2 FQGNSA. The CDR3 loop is CASSPGLAGPYEQYF. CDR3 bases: TGTGCCAGCAGCCCCGGGTTAGCGGGGCCCTACGAGCAGTACTTC. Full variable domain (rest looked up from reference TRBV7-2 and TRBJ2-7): GAGVSQSPSNKVTEKGKDVELRCDPISGHTALYWYRQSLGQGLEFLIYFQGNSAPDKSGLPSDRFSAERTGGSVSTLTIQRTQQEDSAVYLCASSPGLAGPYEQYFGPGTRLTVT.

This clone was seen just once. CDR3 DNA sequence: TGCGCCAGCAGGCGACTAGCCCTTTACAATGAGCAGTTCTTC. Encoded protein: CASRRLALYNEQFF. The J gene is TRBJ2-1, the V gene TRBV5-1; TRBD2 agrees at 7 bases. Germline V gene lookup returns CDR1 SGHRS and CDR2 YFSETQ. This CDR3 is 14 amino acids long. J was trimmed by 4 bases and V by 5 bases; bases with no gene match: 6.

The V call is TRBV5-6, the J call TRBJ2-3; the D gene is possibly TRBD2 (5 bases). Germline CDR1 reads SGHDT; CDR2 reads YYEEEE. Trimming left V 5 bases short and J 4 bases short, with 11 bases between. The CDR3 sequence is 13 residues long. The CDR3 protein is CASRPDYADTQYF. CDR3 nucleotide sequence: TGTGCCAGCAGACCCGACTACGCAGATACGCAGTATTTT.

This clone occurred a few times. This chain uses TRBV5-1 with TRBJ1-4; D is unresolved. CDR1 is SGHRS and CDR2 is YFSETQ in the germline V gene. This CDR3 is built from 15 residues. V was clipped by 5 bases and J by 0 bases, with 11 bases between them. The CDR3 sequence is CASRVKTATNEKLFF. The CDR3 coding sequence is TGCGCCAGCAGAGTCAAGACTGCAACTAATGAAAAACTGTTTTTT.

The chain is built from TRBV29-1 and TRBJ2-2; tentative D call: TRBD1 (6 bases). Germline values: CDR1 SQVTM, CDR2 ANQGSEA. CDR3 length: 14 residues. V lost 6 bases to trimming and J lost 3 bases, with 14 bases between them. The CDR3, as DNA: TGCAGCGTGAGAATTGGGGGCTACACCGGGGAGCTGTTTTTT. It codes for CSVRIGGYTGELFF.

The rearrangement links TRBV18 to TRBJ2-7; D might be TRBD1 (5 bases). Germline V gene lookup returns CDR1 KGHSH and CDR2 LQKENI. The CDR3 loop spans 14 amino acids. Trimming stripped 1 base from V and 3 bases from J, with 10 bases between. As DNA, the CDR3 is TGTGCCAGCTCACCACGGGGCGCCGACTACGAGCAGTACTTC. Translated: CASSPRGADYEQYF.

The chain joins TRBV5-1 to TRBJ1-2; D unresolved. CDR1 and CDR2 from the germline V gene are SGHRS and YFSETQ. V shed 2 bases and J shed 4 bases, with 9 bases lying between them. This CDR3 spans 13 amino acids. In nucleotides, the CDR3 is TGCGCCAGCAGCTTATCTGGTAGCTATGGCTACACCTTC. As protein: CASSLSGSYGYTF.

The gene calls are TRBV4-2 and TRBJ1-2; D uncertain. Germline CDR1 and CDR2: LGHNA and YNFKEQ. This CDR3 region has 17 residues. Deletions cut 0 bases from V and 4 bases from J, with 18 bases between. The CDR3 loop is CASSQEEAAEPLYGYTF. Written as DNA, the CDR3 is TGTGCCAGCAGCCAAGAGGAGGCGGCAGAGCCCCTCTATGGCTACACCTTC.

The CDR3 spells CAWRPGTPTNEQFF. CDR3 nucleotide sequence: TGTGCCTGGAGGCCCGGGACACCGACTAATGAGCAGTTCTTC. This rearrangement joins TRBV30 to TRBJ2-1, with D tentatively TRBD1 (6 bases). V lost 3 bases, J lost 7 bases, and 16 bases lay in between. This CDR3 spans 14 amino acids. Germline assignment: CDR1 GTSNPN and CDR2 SVGIG (reference sequence).

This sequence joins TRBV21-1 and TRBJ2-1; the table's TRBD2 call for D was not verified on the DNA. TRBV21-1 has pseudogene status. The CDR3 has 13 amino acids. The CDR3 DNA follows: TGTGCCAGCAGCGCCGAGATAGCGGGGGAGCAGTTCTTC. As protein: CASSAEIAGEQFF.

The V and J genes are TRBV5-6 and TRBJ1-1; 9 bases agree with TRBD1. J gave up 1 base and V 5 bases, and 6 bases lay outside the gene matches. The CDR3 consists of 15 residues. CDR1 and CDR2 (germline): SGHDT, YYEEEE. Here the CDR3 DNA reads TGTGCCAGCAGTAGTACAGGGGGCGCGAACACTGAAGCTTTCTTT. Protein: CASSSTGGANTEAFF.

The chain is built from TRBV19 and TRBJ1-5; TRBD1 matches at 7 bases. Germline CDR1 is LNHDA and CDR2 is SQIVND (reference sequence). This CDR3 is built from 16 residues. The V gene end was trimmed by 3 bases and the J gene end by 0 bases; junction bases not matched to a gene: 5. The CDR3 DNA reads TGTGCCAGTAGTATCCGGGACAGCAATAGCAATCAGCCCCAGCATTTT. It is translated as CASSIRDSNSNQPQHF.

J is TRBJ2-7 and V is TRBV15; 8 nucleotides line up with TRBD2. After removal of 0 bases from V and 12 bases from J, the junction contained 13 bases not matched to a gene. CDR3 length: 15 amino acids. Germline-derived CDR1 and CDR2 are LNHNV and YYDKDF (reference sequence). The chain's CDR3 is CATSRDRGGGTRLYF. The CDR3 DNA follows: TGTGCCACCAGCAGAGACCGAGGCGGGGGGACCCGTCTGTACTTC.

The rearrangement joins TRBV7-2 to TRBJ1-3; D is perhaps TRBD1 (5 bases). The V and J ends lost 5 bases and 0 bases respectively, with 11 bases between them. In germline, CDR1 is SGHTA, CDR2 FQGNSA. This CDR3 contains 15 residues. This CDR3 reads CASSPDSSSGNTIYF. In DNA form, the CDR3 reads TGTGCCAGCAGCCCTGACAGCAGCTCTGGAAACACCATATATTTT.